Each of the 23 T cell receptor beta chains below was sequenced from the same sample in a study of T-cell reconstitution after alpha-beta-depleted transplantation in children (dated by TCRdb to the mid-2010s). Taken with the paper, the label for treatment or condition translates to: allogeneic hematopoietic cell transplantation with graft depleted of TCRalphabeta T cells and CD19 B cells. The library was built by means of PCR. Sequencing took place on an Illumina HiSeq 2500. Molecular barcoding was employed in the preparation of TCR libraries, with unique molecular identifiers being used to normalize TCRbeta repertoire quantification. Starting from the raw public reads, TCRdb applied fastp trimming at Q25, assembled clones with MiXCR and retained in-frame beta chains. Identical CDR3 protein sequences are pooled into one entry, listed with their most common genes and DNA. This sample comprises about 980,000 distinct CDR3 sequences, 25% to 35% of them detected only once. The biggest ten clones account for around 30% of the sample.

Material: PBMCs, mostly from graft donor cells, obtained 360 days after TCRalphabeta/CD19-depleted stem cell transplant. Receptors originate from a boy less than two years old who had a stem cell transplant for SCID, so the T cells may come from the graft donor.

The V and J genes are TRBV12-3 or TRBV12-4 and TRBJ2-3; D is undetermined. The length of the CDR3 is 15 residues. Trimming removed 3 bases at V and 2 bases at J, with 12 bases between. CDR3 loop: CASSFLDQYTDTQYF. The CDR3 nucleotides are TGTGCCAGCAGTTTTTTGGACCAATACACAGATACGCAGTATTTT.

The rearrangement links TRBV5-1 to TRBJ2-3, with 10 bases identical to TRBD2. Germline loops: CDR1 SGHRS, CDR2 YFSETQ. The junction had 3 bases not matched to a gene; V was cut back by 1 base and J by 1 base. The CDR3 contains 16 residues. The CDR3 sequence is CASSLWGTSGTDTQYF. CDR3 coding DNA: TGCGCCAGCAGCTTGTGGGGGACTAGCGGCACAGATACGCAGTATTTT.

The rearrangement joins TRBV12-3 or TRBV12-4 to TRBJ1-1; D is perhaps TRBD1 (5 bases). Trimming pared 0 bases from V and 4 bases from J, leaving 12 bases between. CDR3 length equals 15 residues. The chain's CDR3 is CASSLAPGGVTEAFF. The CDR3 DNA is TGTGCCAGCAGTTTAGCACCGGGAGGGGTCACTGAAGCTTTCTTT.

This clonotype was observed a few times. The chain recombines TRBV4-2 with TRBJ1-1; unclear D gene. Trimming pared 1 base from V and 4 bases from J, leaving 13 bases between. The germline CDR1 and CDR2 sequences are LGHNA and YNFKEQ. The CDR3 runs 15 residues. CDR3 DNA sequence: TGTGCCAGCAGCCAAGCCCCGGGCCCGATCACTGAAGCTTTCTTT. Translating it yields CASSQAPGPITEAFF.

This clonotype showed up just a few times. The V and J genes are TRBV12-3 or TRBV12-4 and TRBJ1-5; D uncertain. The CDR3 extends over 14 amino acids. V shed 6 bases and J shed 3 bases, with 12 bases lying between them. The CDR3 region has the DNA TGTGCCAGCAGCCCGGCCGACTTCAATCAGCCCCAGCATTTT. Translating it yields CASSPADFNQPQHF.

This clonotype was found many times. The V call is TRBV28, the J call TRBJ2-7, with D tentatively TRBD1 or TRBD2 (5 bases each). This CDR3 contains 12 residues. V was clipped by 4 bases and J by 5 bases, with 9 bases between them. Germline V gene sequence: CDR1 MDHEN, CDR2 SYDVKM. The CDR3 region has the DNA TGTGCCAGCAGTTCCCGGGGCCACGAGCAGTACTTC. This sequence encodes CASSSRGHEQYF.

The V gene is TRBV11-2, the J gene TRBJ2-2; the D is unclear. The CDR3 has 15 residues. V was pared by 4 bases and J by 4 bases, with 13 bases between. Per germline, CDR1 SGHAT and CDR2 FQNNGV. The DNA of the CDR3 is TGTGCCAGCAGCTCTCAAGTGGTGGGCACCGGGGAGCTGTTTTTT. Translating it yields CASSSQVVGTGELFF.

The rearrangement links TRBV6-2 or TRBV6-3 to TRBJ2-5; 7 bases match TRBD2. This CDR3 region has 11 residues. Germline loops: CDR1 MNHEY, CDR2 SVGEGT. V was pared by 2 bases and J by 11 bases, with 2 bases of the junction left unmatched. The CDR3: CASSYGRGQYF. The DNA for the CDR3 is TGTGCCAGCAGTTACGGGAGGGGTCAGTACTTC.

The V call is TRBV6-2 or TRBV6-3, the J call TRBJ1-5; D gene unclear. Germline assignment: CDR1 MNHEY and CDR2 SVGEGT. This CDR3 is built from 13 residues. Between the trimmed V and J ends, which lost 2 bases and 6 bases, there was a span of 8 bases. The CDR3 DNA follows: TGTGCCAGCAGTTACACAAACGGTCAGCCCCAGCATTTT. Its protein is CASSYTNGQPQHF.

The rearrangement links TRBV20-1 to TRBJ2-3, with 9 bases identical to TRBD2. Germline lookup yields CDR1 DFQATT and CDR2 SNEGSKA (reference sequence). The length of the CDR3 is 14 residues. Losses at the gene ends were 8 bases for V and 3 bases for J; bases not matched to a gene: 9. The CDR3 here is CSFPGTSGTDTQYF. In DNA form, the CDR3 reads TGCAGTTTTCCCGGAACTAGCGGGACAGATACGCAGTATTTT.

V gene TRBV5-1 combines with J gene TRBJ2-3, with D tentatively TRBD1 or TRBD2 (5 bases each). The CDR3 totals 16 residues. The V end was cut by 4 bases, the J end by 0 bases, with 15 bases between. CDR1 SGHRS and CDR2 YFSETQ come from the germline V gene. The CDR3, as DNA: TGCGCCAGCAGCCTCCGGGACGCGACTAGCACAGATACGCAGTATTTT. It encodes CASSLRDATSTDTQYF.

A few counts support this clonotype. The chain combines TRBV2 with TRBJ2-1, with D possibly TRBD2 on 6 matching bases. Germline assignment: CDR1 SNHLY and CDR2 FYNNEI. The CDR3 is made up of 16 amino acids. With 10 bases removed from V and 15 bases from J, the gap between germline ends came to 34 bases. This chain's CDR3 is CANRREGVPIGSGRFF. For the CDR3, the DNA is TGTGCCAACAGGAGGGAAGGGGTACCGATTGGATCCGGTCGGTTCTTC.

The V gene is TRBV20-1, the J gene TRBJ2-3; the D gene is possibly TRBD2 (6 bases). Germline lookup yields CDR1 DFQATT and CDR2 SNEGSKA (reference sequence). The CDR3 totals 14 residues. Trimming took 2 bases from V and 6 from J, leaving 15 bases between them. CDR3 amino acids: CSARRVAGLDTQYF. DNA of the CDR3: TGCAGTGCTAGACGGGTGGCGGGGCTGGATACGCAGTATTTT.

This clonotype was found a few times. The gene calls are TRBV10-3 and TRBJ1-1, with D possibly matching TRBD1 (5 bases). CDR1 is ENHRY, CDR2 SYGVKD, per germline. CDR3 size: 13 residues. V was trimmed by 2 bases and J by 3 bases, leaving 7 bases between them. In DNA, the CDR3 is TGTGCCATCAGTGAGGGGGGTCACACTGAAGCTTTCTTT. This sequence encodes CAISEGGHTEAFF.

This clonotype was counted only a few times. The CDR3 here is CASSWRDHNEQFF. CDR3 DNA: TGTGCCAGCAGTTGGAGGGATCACAATGAGCAGTTCTTC. The chain employs TRBV12-3 or TRBV12-4 and TRBJ2-1, with a tentative D call TRBD2 (6 bases). V was pared by 4 bases and J by 5 bases, with 9 bases between. The CDR3 length is 13 residues.

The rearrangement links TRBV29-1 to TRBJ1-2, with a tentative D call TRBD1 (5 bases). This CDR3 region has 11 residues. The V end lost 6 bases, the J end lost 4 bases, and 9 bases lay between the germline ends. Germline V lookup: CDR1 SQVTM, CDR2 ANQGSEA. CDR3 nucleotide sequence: TGCAGCGTAGGGGACCTCTATGGCTACACCTTC. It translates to CSVGDLYGYTF.

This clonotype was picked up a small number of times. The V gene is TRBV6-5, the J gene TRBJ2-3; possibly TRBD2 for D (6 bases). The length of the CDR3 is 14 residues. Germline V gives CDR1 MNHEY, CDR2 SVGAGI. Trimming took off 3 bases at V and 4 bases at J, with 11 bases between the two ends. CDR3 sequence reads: CASSYIGGADTQYF. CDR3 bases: TGTGCCAGCAGTTATATCGGGGGAGCAGATACGCAGTATTTT.

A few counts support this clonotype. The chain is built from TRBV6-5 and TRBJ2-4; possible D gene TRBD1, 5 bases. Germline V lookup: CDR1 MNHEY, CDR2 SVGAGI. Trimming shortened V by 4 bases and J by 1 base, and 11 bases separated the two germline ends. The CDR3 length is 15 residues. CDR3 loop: CASSLDTVAKNIQYF. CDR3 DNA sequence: TGTGCCAGCAGTTTGGACACCGTTGCCAAAAACATTCAGTACTTC.

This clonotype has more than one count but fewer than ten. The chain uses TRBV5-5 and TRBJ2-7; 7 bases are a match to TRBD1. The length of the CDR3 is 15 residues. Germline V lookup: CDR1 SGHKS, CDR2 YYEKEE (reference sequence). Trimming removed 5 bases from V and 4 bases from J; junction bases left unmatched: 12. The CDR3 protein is CASSLAGTAIYEQYF. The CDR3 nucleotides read TGTGCCAGCAGTTTAGCCGGGACAGCGATTTACGAGCAGTACTTC.

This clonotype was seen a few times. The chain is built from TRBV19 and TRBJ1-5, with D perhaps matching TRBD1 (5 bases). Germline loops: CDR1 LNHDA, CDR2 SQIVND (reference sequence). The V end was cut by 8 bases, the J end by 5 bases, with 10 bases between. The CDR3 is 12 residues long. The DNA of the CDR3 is TGTGCCAGTTGGGACCGTTATCAGCCCCAGCATTTT. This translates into CASWDRYQPQHF. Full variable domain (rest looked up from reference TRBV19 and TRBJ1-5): DGGITQSPKYLFRKEGQNVTLSCEQNLNHDAMYWYRQDPGQGLRLIYYSQIVNDFQKGDIAEGYSVSREKKESFPLTVTSAQKNPTAFYLCASWDRYQPQHFGDGTRLSIL.

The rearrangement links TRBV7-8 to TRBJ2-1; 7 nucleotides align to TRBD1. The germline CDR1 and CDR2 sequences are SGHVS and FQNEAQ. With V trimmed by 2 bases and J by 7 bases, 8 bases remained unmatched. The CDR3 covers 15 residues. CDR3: CASSLRLGTANEQFF. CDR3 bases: TGTGCCAGCAGCTTACGATTGGGGACAGCTAATGAGCAGTTCTTC.

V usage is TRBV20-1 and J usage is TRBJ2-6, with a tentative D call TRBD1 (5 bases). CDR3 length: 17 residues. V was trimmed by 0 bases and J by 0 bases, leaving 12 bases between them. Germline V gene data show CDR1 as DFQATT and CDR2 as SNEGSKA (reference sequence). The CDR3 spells CSARDWKGASGANVLTF. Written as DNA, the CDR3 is TGCAGTGCTAGAGATTGGAAAGGGGCCTCTGGGGCCAACGTCCTGACTTTC.

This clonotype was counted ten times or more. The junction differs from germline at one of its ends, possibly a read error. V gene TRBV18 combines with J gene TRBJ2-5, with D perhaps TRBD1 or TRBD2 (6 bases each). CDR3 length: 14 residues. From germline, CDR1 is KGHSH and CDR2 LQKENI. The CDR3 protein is CASSPTGARETQYF. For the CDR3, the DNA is TGCGCCAGCTCCCCGACGGGGGCGCGAGAGACCCAGTACTTC.